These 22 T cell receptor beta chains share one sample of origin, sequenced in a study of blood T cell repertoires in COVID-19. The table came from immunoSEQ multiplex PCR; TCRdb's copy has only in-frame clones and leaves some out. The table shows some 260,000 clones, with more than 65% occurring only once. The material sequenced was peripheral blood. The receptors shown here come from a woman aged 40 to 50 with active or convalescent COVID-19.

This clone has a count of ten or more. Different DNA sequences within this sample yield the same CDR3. The CDR3 DNA reads as TGTGCCAGCAGCCCCCGGGGGGGTAATCAGCCCCAGCATTTT. This encodes CASSPRGGNQPQHF. The J gene is TRBJ1-5, the V gene TRBV3-1 (or the pseudogene TRBV3-2); maybe TRBD1 (5 bases). V gave up 4 bases and J gave up 4 bases, with 11 bases separating them. The CDR3 has 14 residues. Germline-derived CDR1 and CDR2 are LGHDT and YNNKEL (reference sequence).

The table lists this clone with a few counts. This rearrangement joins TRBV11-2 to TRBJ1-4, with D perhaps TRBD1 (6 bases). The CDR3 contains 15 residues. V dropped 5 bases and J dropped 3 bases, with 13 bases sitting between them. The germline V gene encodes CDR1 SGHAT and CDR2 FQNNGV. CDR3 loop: CASSPTGYANEKLFF. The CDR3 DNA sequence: TGTGCCAGCAGCCCTACAGGGTATGCTAATGAAAAACTGTTTTTT. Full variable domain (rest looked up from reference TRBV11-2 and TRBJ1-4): EAGVAQSPRYKIIEKRQSVAFWCNPISGHATLYWYQQILGQGPKLLIQFQNNGVVDDSQLPKDRFSAERLKGVDSTLKIQPAKLEDSAVYLCASSPTGYANEKLFFGSGTQLSVL.

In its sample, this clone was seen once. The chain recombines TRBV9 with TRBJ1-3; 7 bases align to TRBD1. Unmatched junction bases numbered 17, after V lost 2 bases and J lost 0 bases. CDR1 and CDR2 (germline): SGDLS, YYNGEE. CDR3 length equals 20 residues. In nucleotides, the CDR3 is TGTGCCAGCAGCGTCCAGACAGGGAGTCCCCATGTAAGCTCTGGAAACACCATATATTTT. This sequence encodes CASSVQTGSPHVSSGNTIYF.

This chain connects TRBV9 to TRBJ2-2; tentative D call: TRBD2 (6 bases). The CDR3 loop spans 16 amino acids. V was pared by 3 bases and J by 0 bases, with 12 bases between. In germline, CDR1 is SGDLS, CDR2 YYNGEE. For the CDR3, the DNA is TGTGCCAGCAGCGCTCCGGGACTCGCGAACACCGGGGAGCTGTTTTTT. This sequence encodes CASSAPGLANTGELFF.

CDR3 loop: CASSLGGSRGGRTDTQYF. As DNA, the CDR3 is TGCGCCAGCAGCTTGGGCGGGTCACGCGGGGGGCGCACAGATACGCAGTATTTT. The rearrangement uses TRBV5-1 and TRBJ2-3, with 8 bases identical to TRBD2. The CDR3 covers 18 residues. V lost 0 bases and J lost 1; bases outside the gene matches: 10. CDR1 is SGHRS, CDR2 YFSETQ, per germline. The full variable domain, rest sourced from reference TRBV5-1 and TRBJ2-3, is KAGVTQTPRYLIKTRGQQVTLSCSPISGHRSVSWYQQTPGQGLQFLFEYFSETQRNKGNFPGRFSGRQFSNSRSEMNVSTLELGDSALYLCASSLGGSRGGRTDTQYFGPGTRLTVL.

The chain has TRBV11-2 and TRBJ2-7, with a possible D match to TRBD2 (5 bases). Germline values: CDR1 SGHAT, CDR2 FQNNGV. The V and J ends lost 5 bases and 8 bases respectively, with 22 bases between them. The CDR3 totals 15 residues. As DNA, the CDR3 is TGTGCCAGCAGCCCGCCCCGGTGGGGAGCTTGGAAGCAGTACTTC. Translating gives CASSPPRWGAWKQYF. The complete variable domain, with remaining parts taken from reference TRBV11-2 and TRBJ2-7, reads EAGVAQSPRYKIIEKRQSVAFWCNPISGHATLYWYQQILGQGPKLLIQFQNNGVVDDSQLPKDRFSAERLKGVDSTLKIQPAKLEDSAVYLCASSPPRWGAWKQYFGPGTRLTVT.

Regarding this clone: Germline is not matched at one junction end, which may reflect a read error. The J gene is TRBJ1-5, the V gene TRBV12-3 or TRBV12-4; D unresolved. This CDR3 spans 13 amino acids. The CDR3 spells CASSSDSSQPQHF. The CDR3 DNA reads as TGTGCCAGCAGTTCAGATAGCAGTCAGCCCCAGCATTTT.

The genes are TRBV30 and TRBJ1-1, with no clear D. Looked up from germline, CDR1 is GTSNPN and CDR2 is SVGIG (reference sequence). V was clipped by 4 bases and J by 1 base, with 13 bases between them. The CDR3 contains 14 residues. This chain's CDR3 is CAWMVTFSNTEAFF. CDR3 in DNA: TGTGCCTGGATGGTGACTTTTTCGAACACTGAAGCTTTCTTT.

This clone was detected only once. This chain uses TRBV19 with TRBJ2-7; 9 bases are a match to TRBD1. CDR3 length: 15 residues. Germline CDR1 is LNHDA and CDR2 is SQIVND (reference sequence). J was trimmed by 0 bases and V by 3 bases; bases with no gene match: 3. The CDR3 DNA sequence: TGTGCCAGTAGTATCGGGACAGGGAGCTCCTACGAGCAGTACTTC. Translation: CASSIGTGSSYEQYF.

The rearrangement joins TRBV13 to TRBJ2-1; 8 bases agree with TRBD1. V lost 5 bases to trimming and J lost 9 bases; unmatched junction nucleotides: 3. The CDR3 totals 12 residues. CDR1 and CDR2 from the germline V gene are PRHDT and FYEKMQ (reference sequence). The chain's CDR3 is CASSLTGGEQFF. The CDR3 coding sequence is TGTGCCAGCAGCCTTACAGGGGGTGAGCAGTTCTTC. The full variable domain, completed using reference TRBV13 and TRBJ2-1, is AAGVIQSPRHLIKEKRETATLKCYPIPRHDTVYWYQQGPGQDPQFLISFYEKMQSDKGSIPDRFSAQQFSDYHSELNMSSLELGDSALYFCASSLTGGEQFFGPGTRLTVL.

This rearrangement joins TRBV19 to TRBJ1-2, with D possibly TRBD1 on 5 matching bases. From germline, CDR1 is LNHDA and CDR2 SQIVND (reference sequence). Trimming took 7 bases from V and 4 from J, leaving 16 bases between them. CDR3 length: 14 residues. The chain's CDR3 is CASTMQGAGYGYTF. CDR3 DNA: TGTGCCAGTACTATGCAAGGGGCAGGCTATGGCTACACCTTC.

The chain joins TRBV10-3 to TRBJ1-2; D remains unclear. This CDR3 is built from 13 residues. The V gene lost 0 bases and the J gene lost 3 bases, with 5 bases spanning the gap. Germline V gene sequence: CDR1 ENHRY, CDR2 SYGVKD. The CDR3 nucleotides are TGTGCCATCAGTGAGTCACGGGACTATGGCTACACCTTC. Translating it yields CAISESRDYGYTF.

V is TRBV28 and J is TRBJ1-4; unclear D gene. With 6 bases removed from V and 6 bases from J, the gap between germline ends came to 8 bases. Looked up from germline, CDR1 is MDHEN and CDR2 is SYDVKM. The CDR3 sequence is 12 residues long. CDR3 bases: TGTGCCAGCAGACCTATGTATGAAAAACTGTTTTTT. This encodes CASRPMYEKLFF.

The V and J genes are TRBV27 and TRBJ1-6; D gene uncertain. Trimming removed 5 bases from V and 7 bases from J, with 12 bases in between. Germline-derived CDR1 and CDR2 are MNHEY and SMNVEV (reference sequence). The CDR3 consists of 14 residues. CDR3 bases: TGTGCCAGCAGTCCGGGGAGGGCGAATTCACCCCTCCACTTT. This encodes CASSPGRANSPLHF.

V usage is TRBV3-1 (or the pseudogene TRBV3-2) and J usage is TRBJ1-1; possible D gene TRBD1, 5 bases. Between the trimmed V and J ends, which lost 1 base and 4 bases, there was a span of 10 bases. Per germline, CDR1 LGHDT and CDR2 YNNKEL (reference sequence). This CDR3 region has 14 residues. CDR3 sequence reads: CASSQVRGVTEAFF. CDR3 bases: TGTGCCAGCAGCCAAGTCCGGGGGGTCACTGAAGCTTTCTTT.

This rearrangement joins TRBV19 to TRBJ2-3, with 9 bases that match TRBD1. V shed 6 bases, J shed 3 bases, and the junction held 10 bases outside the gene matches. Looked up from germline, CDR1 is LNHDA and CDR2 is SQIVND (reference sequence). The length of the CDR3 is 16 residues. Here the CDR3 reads CASRRRGQGRTDTQYF. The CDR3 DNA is TGTGCCAGTAGGCGCCGGGGACAGGGAAGGACAGATACGCAGTATTTT.

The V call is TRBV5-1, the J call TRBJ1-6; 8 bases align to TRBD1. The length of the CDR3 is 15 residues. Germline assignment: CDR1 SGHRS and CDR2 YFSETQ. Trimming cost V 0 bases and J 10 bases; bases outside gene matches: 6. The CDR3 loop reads CASSLAPTGESPLHF. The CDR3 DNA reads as TGCGCCAGCAGCTTGGCCCCGACAGGGGAATCACCCCTCCACTTT. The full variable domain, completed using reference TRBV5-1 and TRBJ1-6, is KAGVTQTPRYLIKTRGQQVTLSCSPISGHRSVSWYQQTPGQGLQFLFEYFSETQRNKGNFPGRFSGRQFSNSRSEMNVSTLELGDSALYLCASSLAPTGESPLHFGNGTRLTVT.

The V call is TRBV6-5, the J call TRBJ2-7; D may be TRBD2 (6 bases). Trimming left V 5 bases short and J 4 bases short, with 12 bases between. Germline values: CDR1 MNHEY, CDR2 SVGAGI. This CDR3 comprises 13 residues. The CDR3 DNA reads TGTGCCAGCAGTAGGGGACTGGTATACGAGCAGTACGTC. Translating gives CASSRGLVYEQYV.

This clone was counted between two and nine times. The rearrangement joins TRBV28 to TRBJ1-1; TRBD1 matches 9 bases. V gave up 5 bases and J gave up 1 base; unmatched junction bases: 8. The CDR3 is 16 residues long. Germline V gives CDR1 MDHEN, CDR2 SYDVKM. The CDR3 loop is CASSLLPGQGNTEAFF. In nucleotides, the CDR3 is TGTGCCAGCAGTCTACTTCCGGGACAGGGGAACACTGAAGCTTTCTTT.

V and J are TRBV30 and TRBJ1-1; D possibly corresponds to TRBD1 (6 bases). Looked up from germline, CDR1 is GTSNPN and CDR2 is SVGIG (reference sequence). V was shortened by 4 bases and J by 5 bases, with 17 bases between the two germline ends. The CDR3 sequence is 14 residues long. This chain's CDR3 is CAWTSTGLWTEAFF. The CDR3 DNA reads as TGTGCCTGGACATCAACAGGGCTTTGGACTGAAGCTTTCTTT.

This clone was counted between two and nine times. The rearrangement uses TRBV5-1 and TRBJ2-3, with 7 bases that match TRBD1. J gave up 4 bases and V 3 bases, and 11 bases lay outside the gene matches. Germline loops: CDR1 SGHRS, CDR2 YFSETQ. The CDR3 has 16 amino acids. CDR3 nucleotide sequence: TGCGCCAGCAGCTATTCTCAGGGGGAAGACCCAGATACGCAGTATTTT. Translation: CASSYSQGEDPDTQYF.

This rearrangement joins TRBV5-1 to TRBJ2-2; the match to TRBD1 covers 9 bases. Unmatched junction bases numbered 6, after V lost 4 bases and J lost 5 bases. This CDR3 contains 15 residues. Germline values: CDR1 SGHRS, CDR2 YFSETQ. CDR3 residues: CASSTTGTGTGELFF. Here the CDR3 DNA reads TGCGCCAGCAGCACTACCGGGACAGGGACCGGGGAGCTGTTTTTT.